The 29 T cell receptor beta chains reported below all come from one sample, sequenced in a study of T cell repertoires in cytomegalovirus infection. TCRdb recomputed calls from the reads with MiXCR, one row per CDR3 protein. The data contain approximately 500,000 distinct CDR3 sequences, 26% of them seen just once; the ten biggest clones take up approximately 13%. Sequences were obtained from PBMCs. These receptors were taken from a human donor in good health (CMV status not recorded). Some clones in this sample may be carry-over from other donors' samples.

The CDR3 DNA sequence: TGTGCCAGCAGTTTCAGGTCGGGGCAGTTCTTC. Protein sequence: CASSFRSGQFF. The J gene is TRBJ2-1, the V gene TRBV7-8; D remains unclear. Germline assignment: CDR1 SGHVS and CDR2 FQNEAQ. V was clipped by 6 bases and J by 12 bases, with 12 bases between them. The CDR3 is 11 amino acids.

There are a few counts of this clonotype. The CDR3 region is CASSSPSQGTNYEQYF. The CDR3 DNA sequence: TGTGCCAGCAGTTCACCATCACAGGGGACCAACTACGAGCAGTACTTC. The chain links TRBV28 to TRBJ2-7; 7 bases match TRBD1. Germline V lookup: CDR1 MDHEN, CDR2 SYDVKM. The V and J ends lost 4 bases and 3 bases, in that order; junction bases with no gene match: 12. This CDR3 has 16 amino acids.

The chain joins TRBV6-2 or TRBV6-3 to TRBJ2-1; unclear D gene. CDR3 length: 16 amino acids. Germline V gene lookup returns CDR1 MNHEY and CDR2 SVGEGT. V lost 0 bases and J 0 bases, leaving 9 bases between the germline ends. The CDR3 nucleotides read TGTGCCAGCAGTTACTCGGAGCCGAGCTCCTACAATGAGCAGTTCTTC. Its translation is CASSYSEPSSYNEQFF.

The V gene is TRBV14, the J gene TRBJ2-3; TRBD1 agrees at 11 bases. The germline V gene has CDR1 SGHDN and CDR2 FVKESK. J lost 4 bases, V lost 2 bases, and 2 bases had no gene match. The CDR3 runs 15 residues. DNA of the CDR3: TGTGCCAGCAGCCAAAGGACAGGGGGCCCAGATACGCAGTATTTT. Its translation: CASSQRTGGPDTQYF. Together with reference TRBV14 and TRBJ2-3, the CDR3 gives the full variable domain: EAGVTQFPSHSVIEKGQTVTLRCDPISGHDNLYWYRRVMGKEIKFLLHFVKESKQDESGMPNNRFLAERTGGTYSTLKVQPAELEDSGVYFCASSQRTGGPDTQYFGPGTRLTVL.

This clonotype was counted only a few times. The genes are TRBV18 and TRBJ2-3; no reliable D call. The V end lost 4 bases, the J end lost 3 bases, and 11 bases lay between the germline ends. The CDR3 runs to 14 residues. Per the germline V gene, CDR1 is KGHSH and CDR2 is LQKENI. CDR3 sequence (DNA): TGTGCCAGCTCACAAGGGTCGCGGACAGATACGCAGTATTTT. Residues: CASSQGSRTDTQYF.

The chain is built from TRBV10-3 and TRBJ1-1; 8 nucleotides match TRBD1. The germline V gene has CDR1 ENHRY and CDR2 SYGVKD. V was pared by 11 bases and J by 1 base, with 9 bases of the junction left unmatched. The CDR3 is 14 amino acids. Written as DNA, the CDR3 is TGTGCCGCAACACAGGGGGGTCGGAACACTGAAGCTTTCTTT. It codes for CAATQGGRNTEAFF.

This CDR3 reads CASSPVGSRYGYTF. CDR3 DNA: TGTGCCAGTAGTCCCGTTGGGTCACGCTATGGCTACACCTTC. The chain employs TRBV19 and TRBJ1-2; D unresolved. CDR3 length: 14 amino acids. Trimming cost V 5 bases and J 4 bases, with 14 bases left between them. CDR1 LNHDA and CDR2 SQIVND come from the germline V gene (reference sequence). Variable domain in full (rest from reference TRBV19 and TRBJ1-2): DGGITQSPKYLFRKEGQNVTLSCEQNLNHDAMYWYRQDPGQGLRLIYYSQIVNDFQKGDIAEGYSVSREKKESFPLTVTSAQKNPTAFYLCASSPVGSRYGYTFGSGTRLTVV.

The chain uses TRBV4-1 and TRBJ1-4; 7 positions match TRBD1. Germline V gives CDR1 MGHRA, CDR2 YSYEKL. The CDR3 extends over 15 amino acids. Trimming took 0 bases from V and 5 from J; bases not matched to a gene: 3. CDR3 loop: CASSQEGQTNEKLFF. The CDR3 nucleotides are TGCGCCAGCAGCCAAGAGGGACAGACGAATGAAAAACTGTTTTTT.

This clonotype was counted between two and nine times. The chain is built from TRBV7-3 and TRBJ1-1; D call uncertain. The CDR3 spans 15 residues. V dropped 7 bases and J dropped 3 bases, with 18 bases sitting between them. Germline V gene lookup returns CDR1 SGHTA and CDR2 FQGTGA. This chain's CDR3 is CASIPNRRTYTEAFF. CDR3 DNA sequence: TGTGCCAGCATCCCTAATCGGCGGACCTACACTGAAGCTTTCTTT.

This clonotype was recorded only once. The rearrangement uses TRBV10-3 and TRBJ1-3; TRBD1 matches 7 bases. CDR1 and CDR2 (germline): ENHRY, SYGVKD. The CDR3 is 13 amino acids. V lost 9 bases, J lost 0 bases, and 2 bases stayed unmatched. As DNA, the CDR3 is TGTGCCATAGGGACAGACTCTGGAAACACCATATATTTT. The encoded protein is CAIGTDSGNTIYF.

This chain uses TRBV11-2 with TRBJ1-2, with D possibly being TRBD1 (6 bases). Germline loops: CDR1 SGHAT, CDR2 FQNNGV. This CDR3 is 15 amino acids long. Deletions cut 5 bases from V and 5 bases from J, with 18 bases between. CDR3 loop: CASSLPWGQGYGYTF. The CDR3 coding sequence is TGTGCCAGCAGCCTCCCTTGGGGACAAGGGTATGGCTACACCTTC.

The chain links TRBV29-1 to TRBJ1-1; 7 bases align to TRBD1. Looked up from germline, CDR1 is SQVTM and CDR2 is ANQGSEA. Trimming at V came to 7 bases and at J to 6 bases, leaving 8 bases not matched to a gene. The CDR3 spans 12 residues. CDR3 protein: CSAGAGGAEAFF. The CDR3 DNA is TGCAGCGCCGGAGCAGGGGGGGCTGAAGCTTTCTTT.

The V and J genes are TRBV6-8 and TRBJ1-2; TRBD1 agrees at 7 bases. The V segment lost 5 bases and the J segment 4 bases; nucleotides outside the gene matches: 7. The CDR3 contains 14 residues. Per germline, CDR1 MNHGY and CDR2 SAAAGT. CDR3 loop: CASSQTGIVYGYTF. The CDR3 nucleotides are TGTGCCAGCAGTCAGACAGGGATCGTCTATGGCTACACCTTC.

The J gene is TRBJ2-5, the V gene TRBV19; 10 bases are shared with TRBD2. The germline V gene encodes CDR1 LNHDA and CDR2 SQIVND (reference sequence). J was trimmed by 5 bases and V by 3 bases; bases with no gene match: 9. CDR3 length: 16 amino acids. CDR3 DNA: TGTGCCAGTAGTATCCGTGCCAGAGCGGGAGGGGAGACCCAGTACTTC. Its protein product is CASSIRARAGGETQYF. The complete variable domain, with remaining parts taken from reference TRBV19 and TRBJ2-5, reads DGGITQSPKYLFRKEGQNVTLSCEQNLNHDAMYWYRQDPGQGLRLIYYSQIVNDFQKGDIAEGYSVSREKKESFPLTVTSAQKNPTAFYLCASSIRARAGGETQYFGPGTRLLVL.

The chain uses TRBV7-9 and TRBJ2-5; the match to TRBD2 covers 11 bases. Germline V lookup: CDR1 SEHNR, CDR2 FQNEAQ (reference sequence). With 2 bases clipped from V and 1 base from J, the junction kept 3 bases outside the gene matches. CDR3 length: 16 amino acids. The DNA of the CDR3 is TGTGCCAGCAGCTTATCCCTAGCGGGAGGCCAAGAGACCCAGTACTTC. As protein: CASSLSLAGGQETQYF.

This chain connects TRBV7-2 to TRBJ2-7; TRBD2 matches 8 bases. The CDR3 runs 15 residues. Trimming took 5 bases from V and 2 from J; bases not matched to a gene: 8. Germline V lookup: CDR1 SGHTA, CDR2 FQGNSA. The CDR3 DNA sequence: TGTGCCAGCAGCCAGCGGGGGATATCCACCTACGAGCAGTACTTC. This gives the protein CASSQRGISTYEQYF.

The chain links TRBV6-6 to TRBJ2-1; possibly TRBD2 for D (6 bases). V shed 2 bases and J shed 9 bases, with 17 bases lying between them. The CDR3 consists of 15 residues. Germline V gene sequence: CDR1 MNHNY, CDR2 SVGAGI (reference sequence). CDR3 in DNA: TGTGCCAGCAGTTACAATGAGGAGGGTATTAGTGAGCAGTTCTTC. Translation: CASSYNEEGISEQFF.

This clonotype was seen more than once but under ten times. This chain links TRBV6-4 with TRBJ2-1, with 8 positions matching TRBD2. After removal of 0 bases from V and 7 bases from J, the junction contained 5 bases not matched to a gene. The CDR3 runs to 15 residues. Germline V gives CDR1 MRHNA, CDR2 SNTAGT. DNA for the CDR3: TGTGCCAGCAGTGACTCGGGACTAGGGGGAAATGAGCAGTTCTTC. Translating gives CASSDSGLGGNEQFF.

This clonotype was counted many times. V is TRBV7-2 and J is TRBJ1-5; no firm D call. Deletions cut 5 bases from V and 5 bases from J, with 10 bases between. This CDR3 spans 13 amino acids. Germline V gene data show CDR1 as SGHTA and CDR2 as FQGNSA. The CDR3 here is CASSPSPDQPQHF. Here the CDR3 DNA reads TGTGCCAGCAGCCCCAGTCCGGATCAGCCCCAGCATTTT.

This clonotype was observed a handful of times. The chain is built from TRBV2 and TRBJ2-6, with D perhaps matching TRBD1 (6 bases). CDR3 length: 17 residues. V lost 5 bases and J 1 base, leaving 15 bases between the germline ends. Germline V lookup: CDR1 SNHLY, CDR2 FYNNEI. The CDR3 protein is CASSLRQAISGANVLTF. CDR3 DNA sequence: TGTGCCAGCAGTTTGCGACAGGCAATTTCTGGGGCCAACGTCCTGACTTTC. Full variable domain (outside the CDR3, taken from reference TRBV2 and TRBJ2-6): EPEVTQTPSHQVTQMGQEVILRCVPISNHLYFYWYRQILGQKVEFLVSFYNNEISEKSEIFDDQFSVERPDGSNFTLKIRSTKLEDSAMYFCASSLRQAISGANVLTFGAGSRLTVL.

J is TRBJ1-5 and V is TRBV12-3 or TRBV12-4; TRBD1 might be the D (6 bases). The CDR3 runs to 12 residues. The V end lost 5 bases, the J end lost 7 bases, and 9 bases lay between the germline ends. The CDR3 reads CASSRGQQPQHF. CDR3 in DNA: TGTGCCAGCAGTCGGGGACAACAGCCCCAGCATTTT.

This clonotype appeared many times. The chain uses TRBV7-8 and TRBJ2-3; 13 nucleotides match TRBD2. Germline loops: CDR1 SGHVS, CDR2 FQNEAQ. The CDR3 length is 18 residues. Losses at the gene ends were 5 bases for V and 2 bases for J; bases not matched to a gene: 10. The CDR3 DNA sequence: TGTGCCAGCAGCGCTCCGGGACTAGCGGGGCTATTCACAGATACGCAGTATTTT. This codes for CASSAPGLAGLFTDTQYF.

This clonotype was seen ten or more times. This chain joins TRBV7-3 and TRBJ2-7, with 8 bases that match TRBD2. Germline-derived CDR1 and CDR2 are SGHTA and FQGTGA. This CDR3 contains 15 residues. The V gene end was trimmed by 5 bases and the J gene end by 6 bases; junction bases not matched to a gene: 12. The CDR3 sequence is CASSPQAGVLSEQYF. CDR3 coding DNA: TGTGCCAGCAGCCCACAAGCGGGAGTCCTTAGCGAGCAGTACTTC.

This clonotype has a count of ten or more. The J gene is TRBJ1-2, the V gene TRBV7-2; a weak D match, TRBD1 (5 bases). This CDR3 region has 16 residues. CDR1 is SGHTA and CDR2 is FQGNSA in the germline V gene. V lost 3 bases to trimming and J lost 6 bases, with 20 bases between them. CDR3 amino acids: CASSFAGSPGGDGYTF. CDR3 in DNA: TGTGCCAGCAGCTTCGCCGGGTCCCCCGGGGGAGATGGCTACACCTTC.

The CDR3 spells CASSQDSLVSADTQYF. CDR3 DNA: TGTGCCAGCAGCCAAGATTCCCTAGTGTCTGCAGATACGCAGTATTTT. The chain carries TRBV14 and TRBJ2-3; D is undetermined. The CDR3 sequence is 16 residues long. CDR1 is SGHDN and CDR2 is FVKESK in the germline V gene. V was shortened by 0 bases and J by 4 bases, with 14 bases between the two germline ends.

The chain has TRBV9 and TRBJ1-1, with unresolved D. Germline lookup yields CDR1 SGDLS and CDR2 YYNGEE. Trimming cost V 4 bases and J 0 bases, with 10 bases left between them. This CDR3 has 14 residues. Here the CDR3 DNA reads TGTGCCAGCAGCTATGACGGTATGAACACTGAAGCTTTCTTT. This encodes CASSYDGMNTEAFF.

This clonotype was observed at least ten times. The chain uses TRBV7-2 and TRBJ2-1, with D possibly matching TRBD2 (6 bases). In germline, CDR1 is SGHTA, CDR2 FQGNSA. V was clipped by 3 bases and J by 0 bases, with 15 bases between them. The CDR3 length is 17 residues. The CDR3 nucleotides are TGTGCCAGCAGCTTCGCCGCAGCTAGCGCCTCCTACAATGAGCAGTTCTTC. This codes for CASSFAAASASYNEQFF.

A few counts support this clonotype. J is TRBJ1-1 and V is TRBV28; D is possibly TRBD1 (5 bases). Per the germline V gene, CDR1 is MDHEN and CDR2 is SYDVKM. The CDR3 spans 16 residues. The V end was cut by 3 bases, the J end by 0 bases, with 14 bases between. CDR3 nucleotide sequence: TGTGCCAGCAGTTTTTCCGGGACCGCCGTGAACACTGAAGCTTTCTTT. This gives the protein CASSFSGTAVNTEAFF.

This sequence joins TRBV5-5 and TRBJ2-1; 7 bases align to TRBD2. Trimming took 1 base from V and 2 from J; bases not matched to a gene: 9. The length of the CDR3 is 17 residues. Germline CDR1 SGHKS, CDR2 YYEKEE (reference sequence). The CDR3, as DNA: TGTGCCAGCAGCTTGCCACCCGGCGGGGGTACCTACAATGAGCAGTTCTTC. It codes for CASSLPPGGGTYNEQFF.